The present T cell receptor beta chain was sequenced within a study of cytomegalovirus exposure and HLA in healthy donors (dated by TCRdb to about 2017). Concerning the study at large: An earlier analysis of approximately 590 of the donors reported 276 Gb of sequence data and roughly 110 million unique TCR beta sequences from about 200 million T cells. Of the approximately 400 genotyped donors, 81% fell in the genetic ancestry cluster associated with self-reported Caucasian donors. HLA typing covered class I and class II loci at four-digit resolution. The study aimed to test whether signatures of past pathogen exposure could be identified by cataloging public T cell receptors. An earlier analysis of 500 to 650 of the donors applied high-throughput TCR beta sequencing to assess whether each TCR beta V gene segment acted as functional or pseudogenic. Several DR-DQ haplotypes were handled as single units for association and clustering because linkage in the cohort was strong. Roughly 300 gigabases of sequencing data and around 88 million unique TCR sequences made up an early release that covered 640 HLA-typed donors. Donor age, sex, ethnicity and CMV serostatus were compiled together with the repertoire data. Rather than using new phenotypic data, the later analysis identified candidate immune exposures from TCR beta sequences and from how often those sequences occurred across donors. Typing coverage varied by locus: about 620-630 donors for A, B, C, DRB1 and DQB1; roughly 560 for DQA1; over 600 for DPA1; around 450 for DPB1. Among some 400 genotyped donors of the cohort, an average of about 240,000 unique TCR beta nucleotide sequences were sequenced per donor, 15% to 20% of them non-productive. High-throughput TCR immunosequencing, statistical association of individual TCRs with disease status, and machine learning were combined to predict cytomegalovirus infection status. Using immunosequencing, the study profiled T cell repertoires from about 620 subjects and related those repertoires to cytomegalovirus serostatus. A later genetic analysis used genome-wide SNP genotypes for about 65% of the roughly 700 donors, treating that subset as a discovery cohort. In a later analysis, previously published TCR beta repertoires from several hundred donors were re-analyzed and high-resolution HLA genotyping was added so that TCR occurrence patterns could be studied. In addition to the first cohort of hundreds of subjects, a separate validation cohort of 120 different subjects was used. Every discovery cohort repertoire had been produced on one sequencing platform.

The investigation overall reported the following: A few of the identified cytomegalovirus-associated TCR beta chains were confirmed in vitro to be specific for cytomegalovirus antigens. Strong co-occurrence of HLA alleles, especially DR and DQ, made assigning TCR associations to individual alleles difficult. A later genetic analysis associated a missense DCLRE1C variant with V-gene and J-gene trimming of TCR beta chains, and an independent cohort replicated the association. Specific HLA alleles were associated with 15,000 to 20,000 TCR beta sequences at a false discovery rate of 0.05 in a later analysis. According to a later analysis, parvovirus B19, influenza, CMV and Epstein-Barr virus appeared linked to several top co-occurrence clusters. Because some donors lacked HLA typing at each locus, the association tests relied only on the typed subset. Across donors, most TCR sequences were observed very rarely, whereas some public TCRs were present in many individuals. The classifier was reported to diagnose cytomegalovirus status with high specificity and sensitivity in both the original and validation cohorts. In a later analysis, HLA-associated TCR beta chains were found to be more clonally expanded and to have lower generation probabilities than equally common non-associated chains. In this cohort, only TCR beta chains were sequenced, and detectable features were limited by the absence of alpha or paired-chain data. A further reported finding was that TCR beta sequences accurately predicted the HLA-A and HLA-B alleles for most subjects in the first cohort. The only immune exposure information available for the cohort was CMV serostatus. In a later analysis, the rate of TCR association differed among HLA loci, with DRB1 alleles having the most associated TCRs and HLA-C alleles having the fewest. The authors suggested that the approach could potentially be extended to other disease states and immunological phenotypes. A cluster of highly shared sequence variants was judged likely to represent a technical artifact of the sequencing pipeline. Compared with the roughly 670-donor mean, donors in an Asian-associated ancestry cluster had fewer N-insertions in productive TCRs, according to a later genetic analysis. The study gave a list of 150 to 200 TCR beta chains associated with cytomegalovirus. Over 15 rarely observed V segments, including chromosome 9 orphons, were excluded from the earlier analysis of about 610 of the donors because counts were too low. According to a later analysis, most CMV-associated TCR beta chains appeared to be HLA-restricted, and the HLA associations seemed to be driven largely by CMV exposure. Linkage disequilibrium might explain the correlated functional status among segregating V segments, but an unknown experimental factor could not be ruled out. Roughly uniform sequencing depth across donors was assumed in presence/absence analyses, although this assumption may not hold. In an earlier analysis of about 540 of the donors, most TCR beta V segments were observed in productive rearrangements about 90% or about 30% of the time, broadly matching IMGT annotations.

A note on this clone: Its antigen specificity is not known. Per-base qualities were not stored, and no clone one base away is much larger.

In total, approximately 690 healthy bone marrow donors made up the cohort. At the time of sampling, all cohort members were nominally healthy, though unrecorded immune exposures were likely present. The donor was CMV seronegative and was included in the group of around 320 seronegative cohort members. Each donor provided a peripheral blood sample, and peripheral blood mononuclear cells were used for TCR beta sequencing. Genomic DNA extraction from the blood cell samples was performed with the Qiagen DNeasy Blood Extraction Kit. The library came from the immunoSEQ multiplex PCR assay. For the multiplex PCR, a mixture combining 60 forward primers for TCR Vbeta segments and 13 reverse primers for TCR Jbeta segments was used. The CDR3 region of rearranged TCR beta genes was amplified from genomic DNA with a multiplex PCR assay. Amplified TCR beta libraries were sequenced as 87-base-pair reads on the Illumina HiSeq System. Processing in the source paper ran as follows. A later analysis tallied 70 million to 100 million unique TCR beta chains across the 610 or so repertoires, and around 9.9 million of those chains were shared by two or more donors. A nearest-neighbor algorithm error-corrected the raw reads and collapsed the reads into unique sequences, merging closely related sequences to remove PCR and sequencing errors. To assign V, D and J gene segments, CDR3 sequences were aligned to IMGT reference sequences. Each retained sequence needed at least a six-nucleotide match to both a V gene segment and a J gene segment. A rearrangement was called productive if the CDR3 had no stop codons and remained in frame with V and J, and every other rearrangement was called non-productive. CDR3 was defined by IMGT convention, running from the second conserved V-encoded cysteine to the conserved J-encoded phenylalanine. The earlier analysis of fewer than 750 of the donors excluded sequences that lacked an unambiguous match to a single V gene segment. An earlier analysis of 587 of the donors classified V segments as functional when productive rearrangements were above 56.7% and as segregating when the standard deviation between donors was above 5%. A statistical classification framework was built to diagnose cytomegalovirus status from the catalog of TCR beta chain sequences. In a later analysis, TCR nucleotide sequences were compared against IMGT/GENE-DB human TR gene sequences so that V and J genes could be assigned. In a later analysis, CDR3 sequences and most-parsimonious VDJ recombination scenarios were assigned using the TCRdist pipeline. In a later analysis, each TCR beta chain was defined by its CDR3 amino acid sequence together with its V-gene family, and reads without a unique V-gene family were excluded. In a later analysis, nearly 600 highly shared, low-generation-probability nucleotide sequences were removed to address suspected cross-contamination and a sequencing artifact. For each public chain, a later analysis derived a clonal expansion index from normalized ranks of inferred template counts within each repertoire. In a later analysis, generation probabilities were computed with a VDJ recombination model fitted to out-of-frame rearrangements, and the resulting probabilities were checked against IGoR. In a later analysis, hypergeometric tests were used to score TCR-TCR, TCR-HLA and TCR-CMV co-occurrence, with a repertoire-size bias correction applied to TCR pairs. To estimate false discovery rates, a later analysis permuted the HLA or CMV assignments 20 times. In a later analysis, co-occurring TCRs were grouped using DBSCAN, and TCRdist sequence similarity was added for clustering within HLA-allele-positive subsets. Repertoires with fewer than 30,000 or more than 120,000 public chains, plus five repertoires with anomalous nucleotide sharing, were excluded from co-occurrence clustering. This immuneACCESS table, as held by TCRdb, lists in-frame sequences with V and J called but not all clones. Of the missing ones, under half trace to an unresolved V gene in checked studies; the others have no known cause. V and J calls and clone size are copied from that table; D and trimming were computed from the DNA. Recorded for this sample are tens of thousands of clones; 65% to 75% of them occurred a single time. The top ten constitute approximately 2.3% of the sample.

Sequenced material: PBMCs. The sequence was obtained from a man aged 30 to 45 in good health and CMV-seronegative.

The CDR3 reads as follows: CASSLAGETQYF. In nucleotides, the sequence is TGCGCCAGCAGTCTAGCGGGAGAGACCCAGTACTTC. This chain joins TRBV4-1 to TRBJ2-5, with TRBD2 identical over 8 junction bases. Looking up the germline V gene yields CDR1 MGHRA and CDR2 YSYEKL. Here V drops 6 bases and J drops 4 bases, and the junction holds 1 base not matched to any gene. Spanning cysteine to phenylalanine, the CDR3 consists of 12 amino acids. Left in the record is the CDR3 DNA by itself, 36 bases read in frame from the first base.